These 16 T cell receptor beta chains share one sample of origin, sequenced in a study of Tregs in tolerant kidney transplant recipients. The method was immunoSEQ multiplex PCR; TCRdb's version includes in-frame clones alone and lacks a portion of them. This table has roughly 80,000 clones, around nine tenths appearing once. Recipients received nonmyeloablative bone marrow transplants from related graft donors, with transient mixed chimerism. The input for sequencing was CD4+ T cells from blood (PBMCs), taken 24 months after the transplant. Receptors originate from a human patient who received a combined kidney and bone marrow transplant. A share of the T cells may be of graft donor origin.

This clone was counted a single time. The chain combines TRBV6-5 with TRBJ2-7; TRBD1 matches 8 bases. Trimming cost V 6 bases and J 2 bases; bases outside gene matches: 9. The CDR3 runs to 15 residues. Germline CDR1 reads MNHEY; CDR2 reads SVGAGI. The DNA of the CDR3 is TGTGCCAGCAGCTACGCCACGGACAGGGCCTACGAGCAGTACTTC. It is translated as CASSYATDRAYEQYF.

The chain recombines TRBV10-3 with TRBJ1-1, with a weak D call TRBD1 (5 bases). Trimming took off 10 bases at V and 0 bases at J, with 18 bases between the two ends. This CDR3 spans 15 amino acids. Per the germline V gene, CDR1 is ENHRY and CDR2 is SYGVKD. CDR3: CASGRQQAVNTEAFF. In nucleotides, the CDR3 is TGTGCCAGCGGTAGGCAACAGGCTGTGAACACTGAAGCTTTCTTT.

The rearrangement uses TRBV2 and TRBJ2-6; D unresolved. Trimming removed 5 bases from V and 4 bases from J, with 9 bases in between. Germline V gives CDR1 SNHLY, CDR2 FYNNEI. The CDR3 loop spans 14 amino acids. CDR3 sequence reads: CASSPRLGANVLTF. CDR3 DNA: TGTGCCAGCAGTCCCAGGTTAGGGGCCAACGTCCTGACTTTC.

The chain joins TRBV5-1 to TRBJ1-2, with D tentatively TRBD1 (6 bases). The CDR3 has 15 residues. Trimming took 1 base from V and 3 from J, leaving 13 bases between them. Per germline, CDR1 SGHRS and CDR2 YFSETQ. Here the CDR3 DNA reads TGCGCCAGCAGCTTGTTACGGGGGGCGGACTATGGCTACACCTTC. Its translation is CASSLLRGADYGYTF.

The J gene is TRBJ1-2, the V gene TRBV28, with 7 bases aligning to TRBD1. This CDR3 is 14 amino acids long. V was pared by 6 bases and J by 1 base, with 5 bases of the junction left unmatched. The germline V gene encodes CDR1 MDHEN and CDR2 SYDVKM. The CDR3 sequence is CASSSGQDNYGYTF. In DNA form, the CDR3 reads TGTGCCAGCAGCTCCGGACAGGATAACTATGGCTACACCTTC.

Turning to this clone: The same CDR3 arises from other DNA sequences in this sample as well. The chain has TRBV7-2 and TRBJ1-2; TRBD1 might be the D (6 bases). Trimming pared 1 base from V and 8 bases from J, leaving 8 bases between. Germline V gives CDR1 SGHTA, CDR2 FQGNSA. The CDR3 spans 12 residues. DNA of the CDR3: TGTGCCAGCAGCTTAGACAGGGTAGGCTACACCTTC. It yields the protein CASSLDRVGYTF.

The chain employs TRBV7-2 and TRBJ2-3, with a weak D call TRBD2 (5 bases). The CDR3 has 15 residues. V dropped 1 base and J dropped 0 bases, with 8 bases sitting between them. Germline V CDR1 and CDR2: SGHTA, FQGNSA. The CDR3 DNA reads TGTGCCAGCAGCTTAGACGGGAAGAGCACAGATACGCAGTATTTT. It specifies CASSLDGKSTDTQYF.

The table lists this clone with a few counts. V usage is TRBV2 and J usage is TRBJ1-5; no clear D gene. V was trimmed by 6 bases and J by 7 bases, leaving 13 bases between them. CDR1 SNHLY and CDR2 FYNNEI come from the germline V gene. The CDR3 sequence is 13 residues long. The CDR3 reads CASSPTILQPQHF. The CDR3 bases are TGTGCCAGCAGCCCCACAATTTTGCAGCCCCAGCATTTT.

This rearrangement joins TRBV18 to TRBJ1-1; the match to TRBD1 covers 8 bases. The CDR3 runs 13 residues. After removal of 8 bases from V and 3 bases from J, the junction contained 5 bases not matched to a gene. Germline V gives CDR1 KGHSH, CDR2 LQKENI. The CDR3 DNA reads TGTGCCAGCGCGCAGGGGGCTGACACTGAAGCTTTCTTT. It yields the protein CASAQGADTEAFF.

The chain has TRBV11-3 and TRBJ2-7; D remains unclear. This CDR3 contains 13 residues. V dropped 1 base and J dropped 2 bases, with 6 bases sitting between them. Germline V gives CDR1 SGHNT, CDR2 YENEEA. The CDR3 is CASSLAPAYEQYF. CDR3 sequence (DNA): TGTGCCAGCAGCTTAGCTCCCGCCTACGAGCAGTACTTC.

In regard to this clone: Other DNA sequences in the sample encode the same CDR3. DNA of the CDR3: TGTGCCAGCAGCTCACGGTTTAACTATGGCTACACCTTC. Translated, it gives CASSSRFNYGYTF. The V and J genes are TRBV5-6 and TRBJ1-2; D gene unclear. This CDR3 has 13 residues. With 3 bases removed from V and 1 base from J, the gap between germline ends came to 7 bases. Germline V gives CDR1 SGHDT, CDR2 YYEEEE.

The count of this clone is one. The chain links TRBV5-1 to TRBJ2-5, with D tentatively TRBD1 (5 bases). V lost 4 bases and J 2 bases, leaving 15 bases between the germline ends. This CDR3 spans 15 amino acids. The germline V gene has CDR1 SGHRS and CDR2 YFSETQ. For the CDR3, the DNA is TGCGCCAGCAGCGTGACAGCCACCCCTCAAGAGACCCAGTACTTC. Translating gives CASSVTATPQETQYF.

The V gene is TRBV7-2, the J gene TRBJ1-2, with D tentatively TRBD1 (5 bases). The CDR3 loop spans 13 amino acids. V dropped 5 bases and J dropped 8 bases, with 15 bases sitting between them. Germline-derived CDR1 and CDR2 are SGHTA and FQGNSA. In nucleotides, the CDR3 is TGTGCCAGCAGCCCCCGTGGGACTTCGGGCTACACCTTC. Amino acids: CASSPRGTSGYTF.

This chain links TRBV11-3 with TRBJ2-1; D may be TRBD2 (7 bases). The V end was cut by 5 bases, the J end by 6 bases, with 11 bases between. The CDR3 sequence is 13 residues long. In germline, CDR1 is SGHNT, CDR2 YENEEA. This CDR3 is CASSMRGPNEQFF. As DNA, the CDR3 is TGTGCCAGCAGCATGCGGGGGCCCAATGAGCAGTTCTTC.

The chain couples TRBV5-1 to TRBJ1-2, with no clear D. Deletions cut 3 bases from V and 1 base from J, with 10 bases between. The CDR3 length is 14 residues. Germline loops: CDR1 SGHRS, CDR2 YFSETQ. As DNA, the CDR3 is TGCGCCAGCAGCTCCGAACTGTTTAACTATGGCTACACCTTC. This encodes CASSSELFNYGYTF.

V usage is TRBV2 and J usage is TRBJ1-2; no clear D. Germline CDR1 and CDR2: SNHLY and FYNNEI. V lost 3 bases and J 7 bases, leaving 9 bases between the germline ends. CDR3 size: 12 residues. The CDR3 DNA reads TGTGCCAGCAGTGACGACCGAGGTGGCTACACCTTC. It is translated as CASSDDRGGYTF.